This TCR beta chain was sequenced during a study of low-dose radiotherapy and immunotherapy resistance in tumors. Primers used for first-strand cDNA, a TRAV- and TRBV-specific set, covered both alpha and beta chains. The authors amplified TCRs for 20 PCR cycles with a constant-region primer and a V-primer adapter. A single record per CDR3 protein comes from TCRdb applying MiXCR to the reads. The table lists around 83,000 distinct CDR3 sequences, approximately 17% of them singletons, with about 5.9% in the top ten. V lost 1 base, J lost 0 bases, and 4 bases lay in between. This CDR3 region has 14 residues. Germline assignment: CDR1 SEHNR and CDR2 FQNEAQ (reference sequence). This clonotype was counted ten times or more. Time point defined: before trial treatment.

This TCR was recovered from a male donor with prostate cancer. Specimen: PBMCs, collected before treatment. The rearrangement uses TRBV7-9 and TRBJ1-5; D is ambiguous. CDR3 nucleotides: TGTGCCAGCAGCTTAGGAAATAGCAATCAGCCCCAGCATTTT. Encoded protein: CASSLGNSNQPQHF.